The T cell receptor (beta chain) described here comes from a study of cytomegalovirus exposure and HLA in healthy donors. Study background: The study placed over 65% of its roughly 410 genotyped donors in the Caucasian-associated ancestry cluster.

PCR involved 60 Vbeta and 13 Jbeta primers. Sequencing used immunoSEQ multiplex PCR; TCRdb keeps in-frame clones, though not all of them. Of hundreds of thousands of clones listed, around 76% are singletons. This clone has just one count. Its antigen is as yet unknown. Germline loops: CDR1 GTSNPN, CDR2 SVGIG (reference sequence). Trimming stripped 2 bases from V and 11 bases from J, with 19 bases between. The length of the CDR3 is 14 residues. Overall study findings and caveats: Overall, 164 TCR beta chains were annotated as cytomegalovirus-associated. CMV serostatus was the only immune exposure information that was available. Presence/absence analyses supposed approximately even sequencing depth among donors.

The chain carries TRBV30 and TRBJ2-1, with D tentatively TRBD2 (7 bases). The specimen sequenced was PBMCs. This TCR was sampled from a man aged 18 to 35 in good health and CMV-seronegative. Here the CDR3 reads CAWSTGGPSAKQFF. The CDR3 coding sequence is TGTGCCTGGAGTACCGGGGGGCCCAGTGCAAAGCAGTTCTTC. Complete variable domain (other parts from reference TRBV30 and TRBJ2-1): SQTIHQWPATLVQPVGSPLSLECTVEGTSNPNLYWYRQAAGRGLQLLFYSVGIGQISSEVPQNLSASRPQDRQFILSSKKLLLSDSGFYLCAWSTGGPSAKQFFGPGTRLTVL.